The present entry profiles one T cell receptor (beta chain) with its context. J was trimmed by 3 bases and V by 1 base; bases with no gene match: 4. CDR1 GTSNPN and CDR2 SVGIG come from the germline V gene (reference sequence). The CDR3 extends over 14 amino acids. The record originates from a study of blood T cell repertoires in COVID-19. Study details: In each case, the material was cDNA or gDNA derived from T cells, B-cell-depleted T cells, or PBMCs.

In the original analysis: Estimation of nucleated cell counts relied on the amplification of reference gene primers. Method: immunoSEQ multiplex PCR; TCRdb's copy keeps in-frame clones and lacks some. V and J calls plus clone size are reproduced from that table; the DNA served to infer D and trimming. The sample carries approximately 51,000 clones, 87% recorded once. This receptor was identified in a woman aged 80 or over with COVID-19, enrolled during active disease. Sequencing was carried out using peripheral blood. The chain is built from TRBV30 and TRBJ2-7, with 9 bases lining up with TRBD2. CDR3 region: CAWSGRGGLYEQYF. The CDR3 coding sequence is TGTGCCTGGAGTGGGCGGGGGGGCCTCTACGAGCAGTACTTC.